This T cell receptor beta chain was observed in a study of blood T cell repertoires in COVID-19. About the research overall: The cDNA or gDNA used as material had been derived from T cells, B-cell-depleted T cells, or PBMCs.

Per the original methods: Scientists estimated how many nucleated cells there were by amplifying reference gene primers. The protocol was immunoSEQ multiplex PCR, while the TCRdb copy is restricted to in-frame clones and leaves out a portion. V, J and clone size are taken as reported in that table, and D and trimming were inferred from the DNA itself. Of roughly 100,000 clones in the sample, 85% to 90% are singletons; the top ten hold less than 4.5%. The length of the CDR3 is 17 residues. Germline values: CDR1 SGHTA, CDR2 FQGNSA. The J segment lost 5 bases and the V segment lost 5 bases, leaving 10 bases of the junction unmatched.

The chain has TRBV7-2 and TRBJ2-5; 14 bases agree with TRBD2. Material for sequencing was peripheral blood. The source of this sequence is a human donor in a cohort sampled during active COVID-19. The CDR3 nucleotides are TGTGCCAGCAGCCCGGGACTAGCGGGGGCTGTACGGGAGACCCAGTACTTC. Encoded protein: CASSPGLAGAVRETQYF.